The clone carrying this T cell receptor (beta chain) was observed a handful of times. Antigen: not known. This sample was taken from a study of T cell clones after liver transplantation. Turning to the study itself: Liver transplant recipients had immunosuppression withdrawal attempted within 2 years. HCV positivity affected three of eight recipients; the rest lacked autoimmune or viral indications.

Repertoires were generated with immunoSEQ multiplex PCR, while TCRdb's copy carries only in-frame clones and drops some. Among tens of thousands of clones listed, 70% were seen once. Study results and limitations: Compared with third party-reactive sequences, donor-reactive ones declined more, independent of withdrawal success. Low donor cell numbers restricted donor-reactive repertoire measurement in two subjects.

This specimen was CD4+ T cells from blood, taken at the approximately 16-month timepoint. This receptor was obtained from a human patient who received a liver transplant. A share of the T cells may be of graft donor origin.

CDR3 protein: CASTPGENTEAFF. The CDR3, as DNA: TGTGCCAGCACCCCCGGTGAGAACACTGAAGCTTTCTTT. The chain combines TRBV7-2 with TRBJ1-1; D call uncertain. Between the trimmed V and J ends, which lost 7 bases and 1 base, there was a span of 10 bases. The CDR3 extends over 13 amino acids. Germline CDR1 and CDR2: SGHTA and FQGNSA.